One and the same sample provided the 22 T cell receptor beta chains below, sequenced in a study of CD8+ T cells in alopecia areata. RNA was extracted and reverse transcribed into cDNA as the sequencing template. The data were produced by immunoSEQ multiplex PCR, yet TCRdb's version contains in-frame clones alone and is incomplete. The table records 150,000 to 200,000 clones, about three fifths of them present only once. Described treatment: oral pan-JAK inhibitor, 5-10 mg twice daily. Source: CD4+ T cells sorted from blood, taken at week 24, from a patient treated with tofacitinib. These receptors all stem from a human donor with alopecia areata.

J is TRBJ1-1 and V is TRBV29-1, with 9 nucleotides matching TRBD1. CDR1 is SQVTM and CDR2 is ANQGSEA in the germline V gene. This CDR3 spans 12 amino acids. V shed 7 bases and J 7 bases; nucleotides not matched to a gene: 7. The CDR3 DNA is TGCAGCGGCCGGACAGGGGAGAATGAAGCTTTCTTT. Translation: CSGRTGENEAFF. Full variable domain (outside the CDR3, taken from reference TRBV29-1 and TRBJ1-1): SAVISQKPSRDICQRGTSLTIQCQVDSQVTMMFWYRQQPGQSLTLIATANQGSEATYESGFVIDKFPISRPNLTFSTLTVSNMSPEDSSIYLCSGRTGENEAFFGQGTRLTVV.

This chain links TRBV5-1 with TRBJ1-1; D is undetermined. Germline loops: CDR1 SGHRS, CDR2 YFSETQ. V shed 2 bases and J shed 7 bases, with 9 bases lying between them. The CDR3 consists of 12 residues. The CDR3 region is CASSFGWDEAFF. DNA of the CDR3: TGCGCCAGCAGCTTTGGGTGGGATGAAGCTTTCTTT.

This chain links TRBV2 with TRBJ1-5; 7 nucleotides agree with TRBD1. Germline values: CDR1 SNHLY, CDR2 FYNNEI. This CDR3 contains 13 residues. Losses at the gene ends were 6 bases for V and 7 bases for J; bases not matched to a gene: 6. The CDR3 DNA reads as TGTGCCAGCAGGTTACAGGGGCAGCAGCCCCAGCATTTT. It encodes CASRLQGQQPQHF.

The rearrangement uses TRBV9 and TRBJ2-6; the D is unclear. CDR1 and CDR2 (germline): SGDLS, YYNGEE. V shed 0 bases and J shed 4 bases, with 8 bases lying between them. This CDR3 has 15 residues. The CDR3 region has the DNA TGTGCCAGCAGCGTAGCGGTAGGGGGGGCCAACGTCCTGACTTTC. It translates to CASSVAVGGANVLTF.

The rearrangement uses TRBV30 and TRBJ2-7, with a possible D match to TRBD1 (5 bases). V dropped 0 bases and J dropped 6 bases, with 15 bases sitting between them. CDR3 length equals 14 residues. Germline V gene data show CDR1 as GTSNPN and CDR2 as SVGIG (reference sequence). Written as DNA, the CDR3 is TGTGCCTGGAGTGTCAAGGGGTCCCTCATCGAGCAGTACTTC. Translated, it gives CAWSVKGSLIEQYF. The entire variable domain, with the rest obtained from reference TRBV30 and TRBJ2-7, is as follows: SQTIHQWPATLVQPVGSPLSLECTVEGTSNPNLYWYRQAAGRGLQLLFYSVGIGQISSEVPQNLSASRPQDRQFILSSKKLLLSDSGFYLCAWSVKGSLIEQYFGPGTRLTVT.

V usage is TRBV7-2 and J usage is TRBJ1-6, with no clear D. V lost 1 base and J 9 bases, leaving 4 bases between the germline ends. Germline V gene lookup returns CDR1 SGHTA and CDR2 FQGNSA. The CDR3 loop spans 12 amino acids. The CDR3 sequence: CASSLGGSPLHF. The CDR3 region has the DNA TGTGCCAGCAGCTTAGGTGGTTCACCCCTCCACTTT.

The chain combines TRBV29-1 with TRBJ1-5; unclear D gene. The CDR3 loop spans 14 amino acids. The germline CDR1 and CDR2 sequences are SQVTM and ANQGSEA. V was shortened by 4 bases and J by 0 bases, with 10 bases between the two germline ends. CDR3 sequence: CSVGEGSSNQPQHF. The CDR3 coding sequence is TGCAGCGTTGGCGAGGGATCTAGCAATCAGCCCCAGCATTTT.

The chain carries TRBV6-1 and TRBJ1-1, with a possible D match to TRBD1 (6 bases). The CDR3 is 13 amino acids. Germline CDR1 MNHNS, CDR2 SASEGT. V lost 6 bases and J 7 bases, leaving 15 bases between the germline ends. The CDR3 sequence: CASREQTGVEAFF. The CDR3 region has the DNA TGTGCCAGCAGGGAGCAGACAGGAGTTGAAGCTTTCTTT.

This chain connects TRBV29-1 to TRBJ2-7; D possibly corresponds to TRBD2 (6 bases). The CDR3 covers 15 residues. Germline-derived CDR1 and CDR2 are SQVTM and ANQGSEA. The ends were cut back, 0 bases at V and 7 bases at J, with 19 bases in the middle. The CDR3 DNA follows: TGCAGCGTTGAAGATCTTGACGGGGGTATGAGGGAGCAGTACTTC. Its translation is CSVEDLDGGMREQYF.

This clone has just a few counts. The gene calls are TRBV5-6 and TRBJ1-1; no definite D call. Germline CDR1 SGHDT, CDR2 YYEEEE. Trimming shortened V by 4 bases and J by 2 bases, and 12 bases separated the two germline ends. CDR3 size: 14 residues. The CDR3 sequence is CASSPAWQNTEAFF. For the CDR3, the DNA is TGTGCCAGCAGCCCCGCATGGCAAAACACTGAAGCTTTCTTT. Drawing the rest from reference TRBV5-6 and TRBJ1-1, the complete variable domain is DAGVTQSPTHLIKTRGQQVTLRCSPKSGHDTVSWYQQALGQGPQFIFQYYEEEERQRGNFPDRFSGHQFPNYSSELNVNALLLGDSALYLCASSPAWQNTEAFFGQGTRLTVV.

Only a few counts were recorded for this clone. V is TRBV2 and J is TRBJ2-5, with a possible D match to TRBD1 (6 bases). V was cut by 6 bases and J by 9 bases, with 23 bases left in between. The CDR3 covers 15 residues. Germline assignment: CDR1 SNHLY and CDR2 FYNNEI. The CDR3 DNA follows: TGTGCCAGCAGGTTCCAACCGGGACAAGAAGTGGCCCAGTACTTC. It translates to CASRFQPGQEVAQYF.

V gene TRBV20-1 combines with J gene TRBJ2-7, with D unresolved. The CDR3 covers 11 residues. V was pared by 2 bases and J by 2 bases, with 4 bases between. Germline CDR1 DFQATT, CDR2 SNEGSKA (reference sequence). Here the CDR3 DNA reads TGCAGTGCTAGAAGTACCTACGAGCAGTACTTC. This gives the protein CSARSTYEQYF.

The V call is TRBV18, the J call TRBJ1-2; 9 bases fit TRBD1. Germline V gene sequence: CDR1 KGHSH, CDR2 LQKENI. This CDR3 spans 14 amino acids. V was clipped by 5 bases and J by 8 bases; unmatched bases: 9. This CDR3 is CASSSQGQGSGYTF. CDR3 DNA: TGTGCCAGCTCATCACAGGGACAGGGTTCGGGCTACACCTTC.

The J gene is TRBJ1-3, the V gene TRBV19; possibly TRBD1 for D (6 bases). V gave up 8 bases and J gave up 0 bases, with 11 bases separating them. Germline V gene lookup returns CDR1 LNHDA and CDR2 SQIVND (reference sequence). The CDR3 contains 14 residues. The CDR3 nucleotides read TGTGCCAGTGGTAAGGACAGCTCTGGAAACACCATATATTTT. The encoded protein is CASGKDSSGNTIYF.

The V gene is TRBV7-9, the J gene TRBJ1-1, with 7 bases fitting TRBD1. CDR1 SEHNR and CDR2 FQNEAQ come from the germline V gene (reference sequence). After removal of 1 base from V and 5 bases from J, the junction contained 4 bases not matched to a gene. The CDR3 spans 14 residues. The DNA of the CDR3 is TGTGCCAGCAGCTTAGGAGGGGGCTATACTGAAGCTTTCTTT. As protein: CASSLGGGYTEAFF.

This chain connects TRBV9 to TRBJ1-6; D gene unclear. Germline CDR1 reads SGDLS; CDR2 reads YYNGEE. The CDR3 is 14 residues long. V dropped 0 bases and J dropped 7 bases, with 8 bases sitting between them. CDR3 sequence reads: CASSVEATNSPLHF. DNA of the CDR3: TGTGCCAGCAGCGTAGAGGCAACCAATTCACCCCTCCACTTT. The whole variable domain, remainder taken from reference TRBV9 and TRBJ1-6, is DSGVTQTPKHLITATGQRVTLRCSPRSGDLSVYWYQQSLDQGLQFLIQYYNGEERAKGNILERFSAQQFPDLHSELNLSSLELGDSALYFCASSVEATNSPLHFGNGTRLTVT.

The count of this clone is one. The sample carries other DNA sequences with the same CDR3. The CDR3 protein is CSVEVSVGEQYF. CDR3 in DNA: TGCAGCGTTGAGGTTAGCGTGGGGGAGCAGTACTTC. This chain joins TRBV29-1 and TRBJ2-7, with D possibly TRBD2 on 5 matching bases. Germline assignment: CDR1 SQVTM and CDR2 ANQGSEA. Trimming shortened V by 3 bases and J by 7 bases, and 13 bases separated the two germline ends. The CDR3 runs 12 residues.

This clone was recorded a few times. The chain joins TRBV18 to TRBJ1-6; D call uncertain. The CDR3 contains 13 residues. Germline CDR1 and CDR2: KGHSH and LQKENI. V lost 2 bases and J lost 12, with 11 bases in between. The CDR3 bases are TGTGCCAGCTCACCAGCCGCGGGAGTACCCCTCCACTTT. Residues: CASSPAAGVPLHF.

CDR3 amino acids: CSVLTSGVLTDTQYF. The DNA for the CDR3 is TGCAGCGTTTTGACTAGCGGGGTTCTCACAGATACGCAGTATTTT. This chain uses TRBV29-1 with TRBJ2-3, with 11 bases matching TRBD2. Trimming took 5 bases from V and 2 from J; bases not matched to a gene: 6. There are 15 residues in the CDR3. Germline values: CDR1 SQVTM, CDR2 ANQGSEA.

This clone has only a few counts. The chain joins TRBV23-1 to TRBJ1-6, with TRBD1 as a possible D gene (5 bases). TRBV23-1 is treated as an ORF (open reading frame) with a function not yet certain. The CDR3 spans 15 residues. V was cut by 4 bases and J by 7 bases, with 14 bases left in between. The CDR3 bases are TGCGCCAGCAGTCTGGGGCAGCAGCTAAATTCACCCCTCCACTTT. Encoded protein: CASSLGQQLNSPLHF.

CDR3 sequence: CASSEITGEGSPLHF. The CDR3 DNA is TGCGCCAGCAGTGAAATAACAGGTGAAGGATCACCCCTCCACTTT. The chain links TRBV10-2 to TRBJ1-6, with D possibly TRBD1 on 5 matching bases. The CDR3 is made up of 15 amino acids. Germline V gene lookup returns CDR1 WSHSY and CDR2 SAAADI. V lost 3 bases and J lost 10, with 16 bases in between.

The table lists this clone with many counts. This sequence joins TRBV5-1 and TRBJ1-1; D is perhaps TRBD1 (5 bases). The CDR3 loop spans 15 amino acids. The germline V and J ends were trimmed by 1 base and 0 bases, with 10 bases remaining between them. Germline CDR1 reads SGHRS; CDR2 reads YFSETQ. CDR3 nucleotide sequence: TGCGCCAGCAGCTTGTTTAGGGACTTGAACACTGAAGCTTTCTTT. It specifies CASSLFRDLNTEAFF.